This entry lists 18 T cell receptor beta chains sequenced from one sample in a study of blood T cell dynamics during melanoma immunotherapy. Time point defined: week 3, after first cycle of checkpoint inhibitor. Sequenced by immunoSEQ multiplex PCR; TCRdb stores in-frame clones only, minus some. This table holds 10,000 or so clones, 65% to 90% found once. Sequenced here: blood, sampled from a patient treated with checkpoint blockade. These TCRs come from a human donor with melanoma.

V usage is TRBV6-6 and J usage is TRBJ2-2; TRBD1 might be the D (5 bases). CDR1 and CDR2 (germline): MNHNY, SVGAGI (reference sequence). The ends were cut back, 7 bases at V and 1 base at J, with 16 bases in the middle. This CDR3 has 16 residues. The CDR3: CASNPRWQGNTGELFF. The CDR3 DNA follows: TGTGCCAGCAACCCTCGCTGGCAGGGGAACACCGGGGAGCTGTTTTTT.

The CDR3 here is CASSPPGDTGELFF. CDR3 nucleotides: TGTGCCAGCAGCCCACCGGGGGACACCGGGGAGCTGTTTTTT. The chain is built from TRBV4-2 and TRBJ2-2; a weak D match, TRBD2 (6 bases). CDR1 LGHNA and CDR2 YNFKEQ come from the germline V gene. This CDR3 contains 14 residues. V dropped 4 bases and J dropped 3 bases, with 9 bases sitting between them.

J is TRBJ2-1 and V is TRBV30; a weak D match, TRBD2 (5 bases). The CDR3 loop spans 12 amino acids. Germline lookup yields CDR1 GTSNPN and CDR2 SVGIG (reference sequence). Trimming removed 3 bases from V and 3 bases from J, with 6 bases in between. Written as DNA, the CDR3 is TGTGCCTGGAGGACTAACTACAATGAGCAGTTCTTC. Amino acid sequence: CAWRTNYNEQFF.

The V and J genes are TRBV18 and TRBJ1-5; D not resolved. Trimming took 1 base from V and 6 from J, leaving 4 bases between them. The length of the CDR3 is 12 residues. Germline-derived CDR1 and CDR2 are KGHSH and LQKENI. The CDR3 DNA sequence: TGTGCCAGCTCACCACGCGGTCAGCCCCAGCATTTT. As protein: CASSPRGQPQHF. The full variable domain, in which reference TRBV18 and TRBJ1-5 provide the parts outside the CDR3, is NAGVMQNPRHLVRRRGQEARLRCSPMKGHSHVYWYRQLPEEGLKFMVYLQKENIIDESGMPKERFSAEFPKEGPSILRIQQVVRGDSAAYFCASSPRGQPQHFGDGTRLSIL.

CDR3 bases: TGTGCCAGCAGCCAAGATCTAACCGTCGCGACAAGTAACTATGGCTACACCTTC. This translates into CASSQDLTVATSNYGYTF. V usage is TRBV4-2 and J usage is TRBJ1-2, with D uncertain. In germline, CDR1 is LGHNA, CDR2 YNFKEQ. V lost 0 bases, J lost 1 base, and 18 bases lay in between. The CDR3 is made up of 18 amino acids.

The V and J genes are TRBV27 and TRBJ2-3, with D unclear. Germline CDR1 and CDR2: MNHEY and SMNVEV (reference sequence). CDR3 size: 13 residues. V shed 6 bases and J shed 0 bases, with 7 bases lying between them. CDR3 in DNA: TGTGCCAGCAGAGTCGGCAGCACAGATACGCAGTATTTT. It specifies CASRVGSTDTQYF.

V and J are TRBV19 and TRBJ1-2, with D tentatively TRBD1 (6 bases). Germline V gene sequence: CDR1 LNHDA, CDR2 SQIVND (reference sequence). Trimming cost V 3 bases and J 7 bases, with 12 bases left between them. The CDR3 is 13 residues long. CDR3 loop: CASSMYGGGGYTF. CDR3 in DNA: TGTGCCAGTAGTATGTACGGGGGCGGTGGCTACACCTTC.

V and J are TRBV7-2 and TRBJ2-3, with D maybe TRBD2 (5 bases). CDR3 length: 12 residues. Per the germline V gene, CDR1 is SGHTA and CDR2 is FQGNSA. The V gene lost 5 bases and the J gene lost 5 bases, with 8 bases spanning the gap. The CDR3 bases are TGTGCCAGCAGCAAGGGAGTAGATACGCAGTATTTT. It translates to CASSKGVDTQYF.

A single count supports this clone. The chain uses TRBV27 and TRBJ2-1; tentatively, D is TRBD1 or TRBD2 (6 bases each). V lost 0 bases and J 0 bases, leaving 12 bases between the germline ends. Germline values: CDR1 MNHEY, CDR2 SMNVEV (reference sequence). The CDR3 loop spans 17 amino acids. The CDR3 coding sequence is TGTGCCAGCAGTTTATCGGGGGGCGTCCGCTCCTACAATGAGCAGTTCTTC. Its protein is CASSLSGGVRSYNEQFF.

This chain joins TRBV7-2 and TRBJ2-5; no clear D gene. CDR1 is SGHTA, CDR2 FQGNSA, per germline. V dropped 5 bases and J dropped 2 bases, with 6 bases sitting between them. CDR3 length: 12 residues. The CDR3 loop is CASSHNQETQYF. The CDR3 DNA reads TGTGCCAGCAGCCACAATCAAGAGACCCAGTACTTC.

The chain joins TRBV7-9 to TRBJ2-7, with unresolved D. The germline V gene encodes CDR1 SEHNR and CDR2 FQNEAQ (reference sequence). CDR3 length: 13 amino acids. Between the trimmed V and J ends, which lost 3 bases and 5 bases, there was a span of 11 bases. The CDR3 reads CASSFALLDEQYF. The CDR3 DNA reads TGTGCCAGCAGCTTCGCACTCCTGGACGAGCAGTACTTC.

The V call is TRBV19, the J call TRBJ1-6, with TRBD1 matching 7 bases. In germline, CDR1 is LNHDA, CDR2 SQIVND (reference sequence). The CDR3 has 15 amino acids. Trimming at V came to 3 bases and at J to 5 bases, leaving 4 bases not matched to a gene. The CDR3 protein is CASSMKTGDNSPLHF. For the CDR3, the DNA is TGTGCCAGTAGTATGAAAACAGGGGATAATTCACCCCTCCACTTT.

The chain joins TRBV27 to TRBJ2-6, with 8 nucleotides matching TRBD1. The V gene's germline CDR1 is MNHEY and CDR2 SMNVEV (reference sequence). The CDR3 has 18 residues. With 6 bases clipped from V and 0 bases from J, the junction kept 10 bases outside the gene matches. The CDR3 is CASRRLTGGPSGANVLTF. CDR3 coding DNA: TGTGCCAGCAGGCGCCTAACAGGGGGTCCCTCTGGGGCCAACGTCCTGACTTTC.

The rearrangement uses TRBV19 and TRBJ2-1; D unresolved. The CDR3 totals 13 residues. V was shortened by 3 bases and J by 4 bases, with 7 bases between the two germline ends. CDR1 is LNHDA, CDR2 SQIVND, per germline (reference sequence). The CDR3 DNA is TGTGCCAGTAGTATGACGGAGTACAATGAGCAGTTCTTC. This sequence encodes CASSMTEYNEQFF.

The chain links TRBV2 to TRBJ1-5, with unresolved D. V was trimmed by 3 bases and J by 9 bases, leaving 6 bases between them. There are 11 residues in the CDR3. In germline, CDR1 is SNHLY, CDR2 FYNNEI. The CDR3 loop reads CASSDPGPQHF. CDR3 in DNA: TGTGCCAGCAGTGACCCCGGGCCCCAGCATTTT. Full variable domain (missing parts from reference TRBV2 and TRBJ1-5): EPEVTQTPSHQVTQMGQEVILRCVPISNHLYFYWYRQILGQKVEFLVSFYNNEISEKSEIFDDQFSVERPDGSNFTLKIRSTKLEDSAMYFCASSDPGPQHFGDGTRLSIL.

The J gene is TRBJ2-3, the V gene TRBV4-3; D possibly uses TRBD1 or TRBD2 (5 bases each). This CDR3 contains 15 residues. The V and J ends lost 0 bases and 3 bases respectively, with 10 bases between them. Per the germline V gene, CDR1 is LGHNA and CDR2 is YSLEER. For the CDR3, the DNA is TGCGCCAGCAGCCAAGATTTCGAGGGGACAGATACGCAGTATTTT. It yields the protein CASSQDFEGTDTQYF.

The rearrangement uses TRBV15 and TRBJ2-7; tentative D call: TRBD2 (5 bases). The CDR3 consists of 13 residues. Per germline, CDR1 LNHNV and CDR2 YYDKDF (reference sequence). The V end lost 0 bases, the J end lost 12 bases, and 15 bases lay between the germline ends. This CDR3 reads CATSREEGEESYF. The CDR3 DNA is TGTGCCACCAGCAGAGAAGAGGGTGAGGAGTCGTACTTC.

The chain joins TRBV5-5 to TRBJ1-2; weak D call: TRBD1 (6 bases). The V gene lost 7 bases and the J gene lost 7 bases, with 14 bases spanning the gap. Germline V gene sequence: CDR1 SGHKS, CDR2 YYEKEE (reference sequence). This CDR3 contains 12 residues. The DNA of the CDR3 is TGTGCCAGCGGTCAGGACAGCTCTGGCTACACCTTC. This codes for CASGQDSSGYTF.